The 10 T cell receptor beta chains presented below share a single source sample, sequenced in a study of blood T cell repertoires in COVID-19. Profiled with immunoSEQ multiplex PCR; TCRdb holds only in-frame clones, not every one. This table has about 260,000 clones, around 84% appearing once. Sample: peripheral blood. The receptors stem from a man aged 60-69 years with acute or convalescent COVID-19.

This clone has more than one count but fewer than ten. V usage is TRBV2 and J usage is TRBJ2-7, with D possibly being TRBD1 (5 bases). The CDR3 length is 13 residues. Germline V gives CDR1 SNHLY, CDR2 FYNNEI. V gave up 7 bases and J gave up 9 bases, with 19 bases separating them. This CDR3 is CASTPRPQGGQYF. The CDR3 bases are TGTGCCAGCACTCCACGCCCTCAGGGTGGGCAGTACTTC.

For the CDR3, the DNA is TGTGCCACCGCAGGGGGCAGTGGCAATCAGCCCCAGCATTTT. It is translated as CATAGGSGNQPQHF. The chain employs TRBV28 and TRBJ1-5; 8 nucleotides match TRBD1. Germline V CDR1 and CDR2: MDHEN, SYDVKM. Trimming at V came to 10 bases and at J to 2 bases, leaving 7 bases not matched to a gene. The CDR3 is made up of 14 amino acids. The variable domain in full, completed from reference TRBV28 and TRBJ1-5, reads DVKVTQSSRYLVKRTGEKVFLECVQDMDHENMFWYRQDPGLGLRLIYFSYDVKMKEKGDIPEGYSVSREKKERFSLILESASTNQTSMYLCATAGGSGNQPQHFGDGTRLSIL.

The genes are TRBV6-5 and TRBJ2-7; 9 bases are shared with TRBD1. With V trimmed by 4 bases and J by 4 bases, 5 bases remained unmatched. Germline CDR1 is MNHEY and CDR2 is SVGAGI. The CDR3 contains 14 residues. The CDR3 sequence is CASSFGTGTYEQYF. Here the CDR3 DNA reads TGTGCCAGCAGTTTCGGGACAGGGACGTACGAGCAGTACTTC.

The chain links TRBV5-8 to TRBJ2-7, with 7 bases identical to TRBD1. Germline CDR1 reads SGHTS; CDR2 reads YDEGEE. The J segment lost 0 bases and the V segment lost 3 bases, leaving 6 bases of the junction unmatched. The CDR3 consists of 15 residues. This CDR3 is CASSSRQGSSYEQYF. Written as DNA, the CDR3 is TGTGCCAGCAGCTCCCGACAGGGAAGCTCCTACGAGCAGTACTTC.

The chain has TRBV6-5 and TRBJ2-3; a weak D match, TRBD1 (5 bases). The CDR3 is made up of 15 amino acids. Germline V CDR1 and CDR2: MNHEY, SVGAGI. Trimming shortened V by 11 bases and J by 3 bases, and 21 bases separated the two germline ends. CDR3 sequence: CAGALGLLRTDTQYF. The CDR3 DNA follows: TGTGCCGGAGCCTTGGGGCTTCTTAGGACAGATACGCAGTATTTT.

V is TRBV21-1 and J is TRBJ2-1; the table's D call of TRBD2 was not tested on the DNA. TRBV21-1 is described as a pseudogene. CDR3 size: 16 residues. CDR3 coding DNA: TGTGCCAGCAGCAAAGGCTACGGGATAGCAGACAATGAGCAGTTCTTC. This gives the protein CASSKGYGIADNEQFF.

The V gene is TRBV29-1, the J gene TRBJ1-1; D may be TRBD1 (5 bases). The CDR3 sequence is 11 residues long. Between the trimmed V and J ends, which lost 4 bases and 4 bases, there was a span of 7 bases. CDR1 SQVTM and CDR2 ANQGSEA come from the germline V gene. The CDR3 loop is CSVGRGTEAFF. The CDR3 nucleotides are TGCAGCGTTGGAAGGGGCACTGAAGCTTTCTTT.

The J gene is TRBJ2-3, the V gene TRBV14; 15 bases align to TRBD2. Germline V gene data show CDR1 as SGHDN and CDR2 as FVKESK. Losses at the gene ends were 2 bases for V and 3 bases for J; bases not matched to a gene: 3. The CDR3 length is 17 residues. CDR3 sequence: CASSQPGTSGGTDTQYF. The CDR3 nucleotides read TGTGCCAGCAGCCAACCCGGGACTAGCGGGGGGACAGATACGCAGTATTTT.

The V and J genes are TRBV3-1 (or the pseudogene TRBV3-2) and TRBJ1-1, with 9 bases lining up with TRBD1. The CDR3 loop spans 14 amino acids. Germline lookup yields CDR1 LGHDT and CDR2 YNNKEL (reference sequence). V lost 4 bases and J lost 3; bases outside the gene matches: 3. CDR3 DNA sequence: TGTGCCAGCAGCCGGGGACAGGGAGACACTGAAGCTTTCTTT. Its protein product is CASSRGQGDTEAFF.

This clone has only a few counts. This chain joins TRBV5-1 and TRBJ1-4; TRBD1 is a possible D gene (5 bases). Trimming removed 3 bases at V and 7 bases at J, with 13 bases between. Germline V gives CDR1 SGHRS, CDR2 YFSETQ. The CDR3 is 14 amino acids. CDR3 nucleotide sequence: TGCGCCAGCAGCTCACAGGTTAAGGGTGAAAAACTGTTTTTT. The encoded protein is CASSSQVKGEKLFF.